This T cell receptor beta chain was retrieved from a study of T cell repertoires in cytomegalovirus infection. This clonotype was observed many times. Its antigen is currently unknown. The ends were cut back, 2 bases at V and 1 base at J, with 15 bases in the middle. The CDR3 length is 17 residues. CDR1 and CDR2 (germline): ENHRY, SYGVKD. TCRdb reprocessed the reads via MiXCR and lists one record per CDR3 protein. The top ten hold around 15% of the sample, which has roughly 990,000 distinct CDR3 sequences, less than 35% seen once. The genes are TRBV10-3 and TRBJ1-5; weak D call: TRBD1 (5 bases). This receptor was obtained from a human donor in good health (CMV status not recorded). Some clones in this sample may be carry-over from other donors' samples. Sequences were derived from cultured CD8+ T cells from PBMCs, sampled from culture after CMV antigen stimulation. CDR3 region: CAISEAVGGGSNQPQHF. The CDR3 DNA is TGTGCCATCAGTGAGGCGGTTGGGGGGGGGAGCAATCAGCCCCAGCATTTT.